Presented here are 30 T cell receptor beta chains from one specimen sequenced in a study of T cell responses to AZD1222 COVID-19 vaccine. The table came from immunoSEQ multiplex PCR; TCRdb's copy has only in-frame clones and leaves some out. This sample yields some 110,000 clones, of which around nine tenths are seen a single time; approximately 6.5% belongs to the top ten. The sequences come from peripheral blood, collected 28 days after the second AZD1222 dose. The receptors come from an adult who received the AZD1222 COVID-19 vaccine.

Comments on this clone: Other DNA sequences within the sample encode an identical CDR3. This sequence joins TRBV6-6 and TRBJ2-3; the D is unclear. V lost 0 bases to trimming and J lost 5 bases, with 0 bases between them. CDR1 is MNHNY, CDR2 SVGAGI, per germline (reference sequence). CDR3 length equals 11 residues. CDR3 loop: CASSYSDTQYF. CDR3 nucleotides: TGTGCCAGCAGTTACTCAGATACGCAGTATTTT.

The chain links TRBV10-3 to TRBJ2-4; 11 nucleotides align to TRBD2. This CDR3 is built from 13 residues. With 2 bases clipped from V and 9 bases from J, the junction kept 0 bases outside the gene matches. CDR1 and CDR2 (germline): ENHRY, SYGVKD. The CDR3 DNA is TGTGCCATCAGTGAGACTAGCGGGGGCATTCAGTACTTC. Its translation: CAISETSGGIQYF.

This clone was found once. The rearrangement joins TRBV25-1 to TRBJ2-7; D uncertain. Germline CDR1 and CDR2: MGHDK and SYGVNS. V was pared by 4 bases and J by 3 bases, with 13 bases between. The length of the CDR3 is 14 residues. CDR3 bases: TGTGCCAGCAGTGGACCGACACGATACTACGAGCAGTACTTC. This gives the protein CASSGPTRYYEQYF.

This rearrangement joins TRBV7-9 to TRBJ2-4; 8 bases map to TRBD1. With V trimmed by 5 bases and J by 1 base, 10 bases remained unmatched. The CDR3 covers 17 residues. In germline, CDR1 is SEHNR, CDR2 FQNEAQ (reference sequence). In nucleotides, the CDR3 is TGTGCCAGCAGCCAACCGGACAGGGCAAGGGCCAAAAACATTCAGTACTTC. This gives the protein CASSQPDRARAKNIQYF.

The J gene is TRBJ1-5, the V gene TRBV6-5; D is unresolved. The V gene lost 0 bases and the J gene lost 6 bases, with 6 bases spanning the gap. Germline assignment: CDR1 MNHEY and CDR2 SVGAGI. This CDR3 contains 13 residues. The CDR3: CASSYSPIQPQHF. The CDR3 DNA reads TGTGCCAGCAGTTACTCCCCTATTCAGCCCCAGCATTTT.

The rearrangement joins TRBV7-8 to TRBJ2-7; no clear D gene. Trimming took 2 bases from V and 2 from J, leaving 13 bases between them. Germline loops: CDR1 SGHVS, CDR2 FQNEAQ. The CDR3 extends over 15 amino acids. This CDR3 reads CASSLNVRVTYEQYF. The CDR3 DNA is TGTGCCAGCAGCTTAAATGTAAGGGTTACCTACGAGCAGTACTTC.

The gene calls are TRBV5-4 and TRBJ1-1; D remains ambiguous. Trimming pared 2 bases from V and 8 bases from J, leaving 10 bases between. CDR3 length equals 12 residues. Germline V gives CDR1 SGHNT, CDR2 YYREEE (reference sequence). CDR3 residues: CASSLPGREAFF. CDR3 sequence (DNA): TGTGCCAGCAGCTTACCTGGCAGAGAAGCTTTCTTT.

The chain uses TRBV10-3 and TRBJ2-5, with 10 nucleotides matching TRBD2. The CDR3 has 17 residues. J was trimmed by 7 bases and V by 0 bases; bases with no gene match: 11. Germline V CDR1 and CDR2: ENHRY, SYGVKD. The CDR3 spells CAISESPVVAGGWTQYF. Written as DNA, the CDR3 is TGTGCCATCAGTGAGTCCCCCGTGGTAGCGGGGGGCTGGACCCAGTACTTC.

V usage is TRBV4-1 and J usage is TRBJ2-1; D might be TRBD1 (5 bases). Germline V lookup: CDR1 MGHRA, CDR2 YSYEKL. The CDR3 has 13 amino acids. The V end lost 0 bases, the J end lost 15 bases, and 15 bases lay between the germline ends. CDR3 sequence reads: CASSQEARRTMFF. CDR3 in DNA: TGCGCCAGCAGCCAAGAGGCACGGCGGACAATGTTCTTC.

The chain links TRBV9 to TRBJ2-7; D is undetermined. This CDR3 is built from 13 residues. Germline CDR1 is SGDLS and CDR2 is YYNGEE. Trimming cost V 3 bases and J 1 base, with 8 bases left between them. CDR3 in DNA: TGTGCCAGCAGCGCCGGCGGTTCCTACGAGCAGTACTTC. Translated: CASSAGGSYEQYF.

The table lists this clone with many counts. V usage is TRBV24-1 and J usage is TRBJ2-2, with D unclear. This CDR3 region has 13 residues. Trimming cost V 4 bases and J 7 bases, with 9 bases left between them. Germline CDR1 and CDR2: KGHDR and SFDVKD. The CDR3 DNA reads TGTGCCACCAGTGACACCGGGCTCGGGGAGCTGTTTTTT. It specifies CATSDTGLGELFF.

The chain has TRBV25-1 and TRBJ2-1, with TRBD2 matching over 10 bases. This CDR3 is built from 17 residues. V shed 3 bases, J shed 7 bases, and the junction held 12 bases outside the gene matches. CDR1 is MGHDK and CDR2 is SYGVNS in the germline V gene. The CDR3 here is CASSDPGTSVSRNEQFF. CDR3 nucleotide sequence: TGTGCCAGCAGTGACCCCGGGACTAGCGTAAGTAGGAATGAGCAGTTCTTC.

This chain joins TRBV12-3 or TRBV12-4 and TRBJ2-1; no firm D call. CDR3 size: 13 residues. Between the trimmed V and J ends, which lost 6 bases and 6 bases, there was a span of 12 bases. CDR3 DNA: TGTGCCAGCAGCTTCCATCCCTCCAATGAGCAGTTCTTC. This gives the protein CASSFHPSNEQFF.

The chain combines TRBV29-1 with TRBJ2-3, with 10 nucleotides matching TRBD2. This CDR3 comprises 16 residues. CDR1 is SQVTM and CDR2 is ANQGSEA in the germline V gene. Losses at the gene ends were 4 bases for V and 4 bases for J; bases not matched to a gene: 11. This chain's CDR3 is CSVAGGGTSEPDTQYF. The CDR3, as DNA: TGCAGCGTTGCGGGCGGTGGGACTAGCGAACCAGATACGCAGTATTTT.

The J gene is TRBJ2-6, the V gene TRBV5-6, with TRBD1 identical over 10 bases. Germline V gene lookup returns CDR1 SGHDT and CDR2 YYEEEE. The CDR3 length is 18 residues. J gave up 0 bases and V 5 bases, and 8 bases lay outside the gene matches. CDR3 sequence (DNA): TGTGCCAGCAGAACCGGGGGACAGGGGTACTCTGGGGCCAACGTCCTGACTTTC. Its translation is CASRTGGQGYSGANVLTF.

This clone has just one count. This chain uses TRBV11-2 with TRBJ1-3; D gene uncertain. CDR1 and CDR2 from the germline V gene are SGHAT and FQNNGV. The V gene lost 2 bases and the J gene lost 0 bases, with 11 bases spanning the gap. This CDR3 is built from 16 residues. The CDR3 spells CASSLLPGGSGNTIYF. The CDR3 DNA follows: TGTGCCAGCAGCTTATTGCCGGGTGGCTCTGGAAACACCATATATTTT.

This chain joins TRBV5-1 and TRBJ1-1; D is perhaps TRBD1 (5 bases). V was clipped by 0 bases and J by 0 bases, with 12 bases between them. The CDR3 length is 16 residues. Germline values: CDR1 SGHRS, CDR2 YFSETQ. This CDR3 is CASSLVPGALNTEAFF. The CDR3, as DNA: TGCGCCAGCAGCTTGGTTCCCGGGGCTCTGAACACTGAAGCTTTCTTT. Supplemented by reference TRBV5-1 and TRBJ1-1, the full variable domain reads KAGVTQTPRYLIKTRGQQVTLSCSPISGHRSVSWYQQTPGQGLQFLFEYFSETQRNKGNFPGRFSGRQFSNSRSEMNVSTLELGDSALYLCASSLVPGALNTEAFFGQGTRLTVV.

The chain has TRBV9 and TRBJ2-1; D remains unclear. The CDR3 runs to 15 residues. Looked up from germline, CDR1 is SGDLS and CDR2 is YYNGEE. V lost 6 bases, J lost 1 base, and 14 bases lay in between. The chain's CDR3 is CASTIGLGSYNEQFF. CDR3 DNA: TGTGCCAGCACTATTGGGTTGGGTTCCTACAATGAGCAGTTCTTC.

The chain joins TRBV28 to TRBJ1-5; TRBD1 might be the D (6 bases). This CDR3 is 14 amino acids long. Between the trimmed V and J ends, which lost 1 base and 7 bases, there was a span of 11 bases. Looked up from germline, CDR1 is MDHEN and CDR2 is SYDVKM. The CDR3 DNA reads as TGTGCCAGCAGTTTATCGGGGGGCGGGCAGCCCCAGCATTTT. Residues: CASSLSGGGQPQHF. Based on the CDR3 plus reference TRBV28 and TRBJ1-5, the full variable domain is DVKVTQSSRYLVKRTGEKVFLECVQDMDHENMFWYRQDPGLGLRLIYFSYDVKMKEKGDIPEGYSVSREKKERFSLILESASTNQTSMYLCASSLSGGGQPQHFGDGTRLSIL.

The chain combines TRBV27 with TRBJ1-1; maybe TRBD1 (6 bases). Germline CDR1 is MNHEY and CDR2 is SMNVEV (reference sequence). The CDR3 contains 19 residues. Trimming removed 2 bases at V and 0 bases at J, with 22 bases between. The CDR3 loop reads CASSLGGAGMYRMNTEAFF. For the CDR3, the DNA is TGTGCCAGCAGTTTAGGGGGGGCAGGGATGTACCGCATGAACACTGAAGCTTTCTTT.

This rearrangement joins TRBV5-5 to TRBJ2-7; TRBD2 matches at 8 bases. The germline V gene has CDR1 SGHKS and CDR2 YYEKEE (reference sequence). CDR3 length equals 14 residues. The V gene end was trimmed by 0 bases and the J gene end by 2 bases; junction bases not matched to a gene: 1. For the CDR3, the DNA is TGTGCCAGCAGCTTGGTCGGGGGGGCCTACGAGCAGTACTTC. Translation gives CASSLVGGAYEQYF.

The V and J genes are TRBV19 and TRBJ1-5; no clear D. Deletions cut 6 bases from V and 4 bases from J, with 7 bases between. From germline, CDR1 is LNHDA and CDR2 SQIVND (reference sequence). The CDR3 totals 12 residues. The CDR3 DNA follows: TGTGCCAGTAGGGTTGGGAATCAGCCCCAGCATTTT. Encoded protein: CASRVGNQPQHF.

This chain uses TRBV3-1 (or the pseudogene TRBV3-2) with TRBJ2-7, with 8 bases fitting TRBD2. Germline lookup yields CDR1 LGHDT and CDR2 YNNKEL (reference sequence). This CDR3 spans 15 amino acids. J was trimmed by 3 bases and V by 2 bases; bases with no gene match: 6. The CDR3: CASSQNRGGIYEQYF. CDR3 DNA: TGTGCCAGCAGCCAAAACCGGGGGGGGATCTACGAGCAGTACTTC.

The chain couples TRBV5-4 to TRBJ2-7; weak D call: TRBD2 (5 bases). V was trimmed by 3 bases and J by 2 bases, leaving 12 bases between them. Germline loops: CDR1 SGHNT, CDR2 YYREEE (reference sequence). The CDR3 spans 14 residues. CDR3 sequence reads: CASSYSGSAYEQYF. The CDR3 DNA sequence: TGTGCCAGCAGCTACAGCGGATCTGCCTACGAGCAGTACTTC.

The CDR3 coding sequence is TGTGCCAGCGGGGACAGGGCCATGAATGTCATGAACACTGAAGCTTTCTTT. Protein: CASGDRAMNVMNTEAFF. This rearrangement joins TRBV27 to TRBJ1-1; 9 bases agree with TRBD1. This CDR3 is built from 17 residues. J lost 0 bases, V lost 8 bases, and 13 bases had no gene match. Germline V gene sequence: CDR1 MNHEY, CDR2 SMNVEV (reference sequence).

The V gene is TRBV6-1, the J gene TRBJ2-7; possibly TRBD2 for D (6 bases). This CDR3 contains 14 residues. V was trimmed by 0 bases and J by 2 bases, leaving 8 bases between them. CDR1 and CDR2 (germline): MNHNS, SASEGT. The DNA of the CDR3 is TGTGCCAGCAGTGAAGCATGGGGGGCCTACGAGCAGTACTTC. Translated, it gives CASSEAWGAYEQYF.

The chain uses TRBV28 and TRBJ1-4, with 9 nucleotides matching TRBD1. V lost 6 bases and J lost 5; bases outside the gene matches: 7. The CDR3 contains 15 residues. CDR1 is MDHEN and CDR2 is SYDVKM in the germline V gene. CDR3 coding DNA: TGTGCCAGCAGCCAACTGACAGGGGGGAATGAAAAACTGTTTTTT. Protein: CASSQLTGGNEKLFF.

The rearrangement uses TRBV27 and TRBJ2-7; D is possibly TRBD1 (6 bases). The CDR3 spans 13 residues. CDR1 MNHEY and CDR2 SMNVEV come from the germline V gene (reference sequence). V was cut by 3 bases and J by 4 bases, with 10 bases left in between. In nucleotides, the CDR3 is TGTGCCAGCAGTTTGCAGGGGAAGTACGAGCAGTACTTC. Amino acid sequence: CASSLQGKYEQYF.

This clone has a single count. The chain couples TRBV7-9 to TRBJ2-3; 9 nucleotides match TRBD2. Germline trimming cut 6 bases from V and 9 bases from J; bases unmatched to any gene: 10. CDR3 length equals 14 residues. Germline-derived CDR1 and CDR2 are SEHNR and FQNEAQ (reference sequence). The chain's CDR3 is CASSFPVLAGTQYF. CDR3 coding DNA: TGTGCCAGCAGTTTTCCAGTTCTAGCGGGAACGCAGTATTTT.

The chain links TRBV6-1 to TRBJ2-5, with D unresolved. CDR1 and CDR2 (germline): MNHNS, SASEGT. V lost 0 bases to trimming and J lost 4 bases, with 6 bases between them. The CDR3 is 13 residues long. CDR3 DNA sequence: TGTGCCAGCAGTGAAGCAGGGCTAGAGACCCAGTACTTC. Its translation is CASSEAGLETQYF.